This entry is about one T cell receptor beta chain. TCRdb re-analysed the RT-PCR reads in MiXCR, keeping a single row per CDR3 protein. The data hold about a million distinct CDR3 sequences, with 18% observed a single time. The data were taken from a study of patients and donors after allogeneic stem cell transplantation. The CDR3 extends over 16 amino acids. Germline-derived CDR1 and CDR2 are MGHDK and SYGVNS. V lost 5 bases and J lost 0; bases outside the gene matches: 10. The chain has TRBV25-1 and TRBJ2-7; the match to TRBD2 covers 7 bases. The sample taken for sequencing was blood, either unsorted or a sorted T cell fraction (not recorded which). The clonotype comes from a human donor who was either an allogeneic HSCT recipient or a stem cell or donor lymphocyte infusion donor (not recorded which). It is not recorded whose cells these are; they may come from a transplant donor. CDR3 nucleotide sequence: TGTGCCAGCAGTCCCCAGGCCCTAGCGGACTCCTACGAGCAGTACTTC. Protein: CASSPQALADSYEQYF.